The 4 T cell receptor beta chains below were found in one sample sequenced in a study of cytomegalovirus exposure and HLA in healthy donors. The PCR ran on 60 Vbeta and 13 Jbeta primers. Clones were sequenced by immunoSEQ multiplex PCR, and TCRdb holds only the in-frame ones, with some missing. The sample holds about 140,000 clones, more than 75% seen once. Specimen: PBMCs. The receptors derive from a woman aged 30 to 39 in good health and CMV-seronegative.

This chain uses TRBV2 with TRBJ1-6, with D unresolved. Between the trimmed V and J ends, which lost 1 base and 9 bases, there was a span of 13 bases. Germline V lookup: CDR1 SNHLY, CDR2 FYNNEI. The CDR3 consists of 15 residues. The CDR3 protein is CASSEVAGEGSPLHF. CDR3 nucleotide sequence: TGTGCCAGCAGTGAAGTGGCAGGCGAAGGTTCACCCCTCCACTTT.

The J gene is TRBJ2-3, the V gene TRBV21-1; the D call TRBD2 from the table was never checked on the DNA. TRBV21-1 is annotated as a pseudogene. CDR3 length: 16 amino acids. CDR3: CASSSLAGGSTDTQYF. DNA of the CDR3: TGTGCCAGCAGCAGCCTAGCGGGGGGTAGCACAGATACGCAGTATTTT.

The gene calls are TRBV28 and TRBJ1-1; D is perhaps TRBD1 (6 bases). V shed 6 bases and J shed 4 bases, with 18 bases lying between them. This CDR3 region has 15 residues. Germline CDR1 and CDR2: MDHEN and SYDVKM. DNA of the CDR3: TGTGCCAGCAGCCCCGCAGGGGCTGGCAGCACTGAAGCTTTCTTT. Translating gives CASSPAGAGSTEAFF. The full variable domain, its missing parts supplied by reference TRBV28 and TRBJ1-1, is DVKVTQSSRYLVKRTGEKVFLECVQDMDHENMFWYRQDPGLGLRLIYFSYDVKMKEKGDIPEGYSVSREKKERFSLILESASTNQTSMYLCASSPAGAGSTEAFFGQGTRLTVV.

This chain joins TRBV9 and TRBJ1-6; D may be TRBD1 (6 bases). Germline V lookup: CDR1 SGDLS, CDR2 YYNGEE. The CDR3 is 21 residues long. Deletions cut 0 bases from V and 10 bases from J, with 32 bases between. CDR3 loop: CASSVAVKRTGQTLSPSPLHF. CDR3 DNA sequence: TGTGCCAGCAGCGTAGCGGTTAAAAGAACAGGACAGACTCTCTCTCCATCACCCCTCCACTTT.